This TCR beta chain is drawn from a study of T cells after posttransplantation cyclophosphamide. Assay: immunoSEQ multiplex PCR; the TCRdb copy retains only in-frame clones and omits some. The sample consists of 9,000 to 15,000 clones, over 70% of them appearing once. Broader study findings: Recipient CMV seropositivity and CMV reactivation strongly tracked TRB clonality. Donor CD8+ memory clones often dominated recipient blood repertoires at later times. TRB overlap between skin or GI tissue T cells and blood was limited.

Methotrexate plus calcineurin inhibitor accompanied controls' myeloablative marrow transplants; sampling was 1 year later. This CDR3 spans 14 amino acids. The ends lost 1 base at V and 6 bases at J; junction bases unmatched: 7. The germline V gene encodes CDR1 SGHDT and CDR2 YYEEEE. As concerns this clone: The antigen remains undetermined.

The sequencing here drew on PBMCs, taken around 350 days after allogeneic stem cell transplant with calcineurin inhibitor and methotrexate. This TCR was sampled from a male patient aged 25 to 39 who received an allogeneic stem cell transplant from an unrelated donor, was CMV-positive, and had acute GVHD only. Some T cells may have originated in the graft donor. The chain combines TRBV5-6 with TRBJ2-7; TRBD1 matches at 7 bases. The DNA of the CDR3 is TGTGCCAGCAGCTTGCCCTGGACAGGAAGCGAGCAGTACTTC. As protein: CASSLPWTGSEQYF.